This T cell receptor beta chain was identified in a study of blood T cell repertoires in COVID-19. This CDR3 region has 15 residues. Germline lookup yields CDR1 SGHDN and CDR2 FVKESK. Trimming took off 4 bases at V and 0 bases at J, with 12 bases between the two ends. Repertoires were generated with immunoSEQ multiplex PCR, while TCRdb's copy carries only in-frame clones and drops some. The sample holds 200,000 to 250,000 clones, approximately 83% seen once. The gene calls are TRBV14 and TRBJ1-2, with D perhaps matching TRBD1 (5 bases). Sequencing was performed on PBMCs or T cells enriched from blood (not recorded which). This clonotype originated in a woman aged 40-49 years with acute COVID-19. The CDR3 DNA reads TGTGCCAGCAGCCTAGGACATTTTGCTAACTATGGCTACACCTTC. As protein: CASSLGHFANYGYTF.